The clone carrying this T cell receptor beta chain was seen only a few times. Germline CDR1 reads SEHNR; CDR2 reads FQNEAQ (reference sequence). This CDR3 spans 13 amino acids. V was cut by 2 bases and J by 8 bases, with 12 bases left in between. Authors' methods: Researchers report that nucleated cell counts were estimated from reference gene primer amplification. This table comes from immunoSEQ multiplex PCR, and its TCRdb copy is limited to in-frame clones, with some not included. V and J calls and clone size are those listed in that table; D and trimming were worked out from the DNA. The table lists under 150,000 clones, 83% of them singletons, with about 5.5% in the top ten. The sample originates from a study of blood T cell repertoires in COVID-19. As for the study in general: Donors in the United States, Italy and Spain gave samples during acute or convalescent COVID-19. PBMCs, B-cell-depleted T cells, or T cells provided the cDNA or gDNA that made up the material.

Sequenced input: peripheral blood. This clonotype originated in a man older than 75 with active or convalescent COVID-19. The chain uses TRBV7-9 and TRBJ1-2; TRBD1 might be the D (6 bases). The CDR3 is CASSLQAGEGYTF. The CDR3 bases are TGTGCCAGCAGCTTACAGGCAGGGGAAGGCTACACCTTC.